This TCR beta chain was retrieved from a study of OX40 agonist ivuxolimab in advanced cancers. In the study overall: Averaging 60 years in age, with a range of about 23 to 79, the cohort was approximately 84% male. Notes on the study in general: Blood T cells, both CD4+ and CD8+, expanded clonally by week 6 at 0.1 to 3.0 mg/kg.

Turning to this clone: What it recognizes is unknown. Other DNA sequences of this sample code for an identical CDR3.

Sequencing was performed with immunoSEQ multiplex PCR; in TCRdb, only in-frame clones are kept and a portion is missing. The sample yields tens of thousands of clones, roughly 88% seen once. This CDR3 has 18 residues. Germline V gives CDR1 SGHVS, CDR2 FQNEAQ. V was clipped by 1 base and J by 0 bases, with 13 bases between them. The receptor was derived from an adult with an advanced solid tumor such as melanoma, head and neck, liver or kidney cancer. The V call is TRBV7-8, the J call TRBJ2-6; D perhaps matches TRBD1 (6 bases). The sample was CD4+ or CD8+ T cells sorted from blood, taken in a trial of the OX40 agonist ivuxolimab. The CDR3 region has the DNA TGTGCCAGCAGCTTAGATGACAGGCTTTACTCTGGGGCCAACGTCCTGACTTTC. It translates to CASSLDDRLYSGANVLTF.